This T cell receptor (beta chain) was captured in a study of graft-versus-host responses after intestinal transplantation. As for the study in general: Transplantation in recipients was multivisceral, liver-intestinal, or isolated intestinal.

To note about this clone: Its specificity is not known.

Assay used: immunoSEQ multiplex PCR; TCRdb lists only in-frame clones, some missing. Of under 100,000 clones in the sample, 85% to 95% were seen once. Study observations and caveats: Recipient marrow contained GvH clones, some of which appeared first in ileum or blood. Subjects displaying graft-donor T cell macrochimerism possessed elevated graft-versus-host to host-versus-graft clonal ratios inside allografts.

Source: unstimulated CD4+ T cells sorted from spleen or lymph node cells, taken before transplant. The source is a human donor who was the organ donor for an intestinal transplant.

DNA for the CDR3: TGTGCCAGCTCACGATCGGCGGATTACACAGATACGCAGTATTTT. This gives the protein CASSRSADYTDTQYF. The chain recombines TRBV18 with TRBJ2-3; D ambiguous. Looked up from germline, CDR1 is KGHSH and CDR2 is LQKENI. The CDR3 sequence is 15 residues long. With 4 bases removed from V and 2 bases from J, the gap between germline ends came to 13 bases. Combining the CDR3 with reference TRBV18 and TRBJ2-3 gives the whole variable domain NAGVMQNPRHLVRRRGQEARLRCSPMKGHSHVYWYRQLPEEGLKFMVYLQKENIIDESGMPKERFSAEFPKEGPSILRIQQVVRGDSAAYFCASSRSADYTDTQYFGPGTRLTVL.